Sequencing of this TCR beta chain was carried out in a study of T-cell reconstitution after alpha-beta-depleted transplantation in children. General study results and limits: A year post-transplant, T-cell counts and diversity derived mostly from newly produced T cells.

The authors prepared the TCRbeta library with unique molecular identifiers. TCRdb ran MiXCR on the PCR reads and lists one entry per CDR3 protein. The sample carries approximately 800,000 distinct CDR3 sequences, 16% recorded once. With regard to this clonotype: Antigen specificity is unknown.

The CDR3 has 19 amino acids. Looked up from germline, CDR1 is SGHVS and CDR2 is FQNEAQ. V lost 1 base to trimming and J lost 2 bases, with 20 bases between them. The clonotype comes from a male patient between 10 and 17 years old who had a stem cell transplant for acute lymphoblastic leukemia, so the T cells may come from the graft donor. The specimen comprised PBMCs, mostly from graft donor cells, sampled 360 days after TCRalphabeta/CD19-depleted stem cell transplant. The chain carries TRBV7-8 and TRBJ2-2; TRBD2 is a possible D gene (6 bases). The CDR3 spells CASSLVLGSDSGNTGELFF. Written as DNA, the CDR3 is TGTGCCAGCAGCTTAGTCCTGGGCTCCGATAGCGGTAACACCGGGGAGCTGTTTTTT. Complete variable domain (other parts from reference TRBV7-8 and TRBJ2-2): GAGVSQSPRYKVAKRGQDVALRCDPISGHVSLFWYQQALGQGPEFLTYFQNEAQLDKSGLPSDRFFAERPEGSVSTLKIQRTQQEDSAVYLCASSLVLGSDSGNTGELFFGEGSRLTVL.